The clone carrying this TCR beta chain was counted a few times. The antigen is unknown. The data derive from a study of naive and memory T cell subsets. General observations from the study: Over 90% of naive TCR sequences appeared only once after error correction, unlike memory subsets.

The beta constant-region primer was an equimolar mix of two oligonucleotides covering TRBC1 and TRBC2. MiXCR was run by TCRdb on the UMI-ligation and nested PCR reads, yielding one entry per CDR3 protein. In the table there are around 160,000 distinct CDR3 sequences, 15% to 20% of which are singletons. The CDR3 is 12 residues long. Trimming left V 7 bases short and J 3 bases short, with 9 bases between. CDR1 SGHVS and CDR2 FNYEAQ come from the germline V gene. V and J are TRBV7-6 and TRBJ2-5; D perhaps matches TRBD1 (5 bases). The sequence was collected from a human donor in good health. Material for sequencing was naive CD4+ T cells from blood. CDR3 bases: TGTGCCAGCACCATGACAGAAGAGACCCAGTACTTC. Translating it yields CASTMTEETQYF.